Below, 20 T cell receptor beta chains from the same sample are listed, as sequenced in a study of T cells in Graves' hyperthyroidism and ophthalmopathy (dated by TCRdb to the late 2010s). Libraries were prepared through multiplex PCR. The listed sequencing device is Illumina HiSeq 2000. The TCR beta CDR3 regions were amplified from RNA transcripts. The TCR CDR3 was subjected to a first round of RT-PCR using the HTBI primer set and the Qiagen OneStep RT-PCR kit. TCRdb reanalyzed the raw reads on its own, using fastp at Q25 for trimming and MiXCR for clone calling, and kept in-frame beta chains. Rows with a matching CDR3 protein are joined into one entry that keeps the most common DNA and genes. Here the sample has under 750,000 distinct CDR3 sequences; roughly 20% occur a single time. 16% of the sample is taken by the ten largest. The sample consisted of blood. These receptor sequences come from a woman between 45 and 65 years old with Graves' hyperthyroidism that later progressed to Graves' ophthalmopathy.

This clonotype was counted only a few times. Relative to the germline gene, one junction end is altered; a read error may explain this. The rearrangement uses TRBV5-6 and TRBJ2-7; 8 positions agree with TRBD1. Germline CDR1 is SGHDT and CDR2 is YYEEEE. The CDR3 covers 16 residues. The DNA of the CDR3 is TGTGCCGGCAGCGGGCACCAGGACAGGGACTCCTACGAGCAGTACTTC. Translating it yields CAGSGHQDRDSYEQYF.

With respect to this clonotype: Possible read error: a much larger clone is one base away. The V and J genes are TRBV18 and TRBJ2-1; 8 positions match TRBD1. The V and J ends lost 2 bases and 8 bases, in that order; junction bases with no gene match: 5. CDR3 length equals 14 residues. Germline assignment: CDR1 KGHSH and CDR2 LQKENI. The DNA of the CDR3 is TGTGCCAGCTCACCAAATACAGGGGGAGATGAGCAGTTCTTC. Protein: CASSPNTGGDEQFF. The full variable domain, rest sourced from reference TRBV18 and TRBJ2-1, is NAGVMQNPRHLVRRRGQEARLRCSPMKGHSHVYWYRQLPEEGLKFMVYLQKENIIDESGMPKERFSAEFPKEGPSILRIQQVVRGDSAAYFCASSPNTGGDEQFFGPGTRLTVL.

Many counts were recorded for this clonotype. V usage is TRBV3-1 and J usage is TRBJ2-4, with D uncertain. Between the trimmed V and J ends, which lost 4 bases and 0 bases, there was a span of 7 bases. From germline, CDR1 is LGHDT and CDR2 YNNKEL (reference sequence). This CDR3 is built from 14 residues. DNA for the CDR3: TGTGCCAGCAGCCTAGCCCTAGCCAAAAACATTCAGTACTTC. It codes for CASSLALAKNIQYF.

This clonotype showed up just a few times. CDR3 bases: TGTGCCACCAGTGCGACTCAGGGGGCGCCGGGCGGGGAGCTGTTTTTT. The encoded protein is CATSATQGAPGGELFF. The chain employs TRBV24-1 and TRBJ2-2; 8 bases line up with TRBD1. Trimming cost V 5 bases and J 7 bases; bases outside gene matches: 11. Germline loops: CDR1 KGHDR, CDR2 SFDVKD. The CDR3 sequence is 16 residues long.

This clonotype came up a few times. The chain links TRBV10-2 to TRBJ1-1, with D unresolved. CDR1 WSHSY and CDR2 SAAADI come from the germline V gene. The V end was cut by 2 bases, the J end by 4 bases, with 5 bases between. The length of the CDR3 is 12 residues. CDR3 sequence reads: CASSEAGTEAFF. The CDR3 bases are TGCGCCAGCAGTGAGGCCGGCACTGAAGCTTTCTTT.

The table lists this clonotype with many counts. The chain employs TRBV12-3 or TRBV12-4 and TRBJ2-3, with D perhaps assigned TRBD1 or TRBD2 (5 bases each). The CDR3 is 15 residues long. The V and J ends lost 3 bases and 2 bases respectively, with 12 bases between them. The chain's CDR3 is CASSFRRGLTDTQYF. CDR3 DNA sequence: TGTGCCAGCAGTTTCAGACGGGGCCTCACAGATACGCAGTATTTT.

This clonotype appeared many times. The chain couples TRBV3-1 to TRBJ2-5; 9 bases agree with TRBD2. The germline gives CDR1 LGHDT, CDR2 YNNKEL (reference sequence). After removal of 1 base from V and 2 bases from J, the junction contained 5 bases not matched to a gene. The CDR3 spans 16 residues. The CDR3 nucleotides read TGTGCCAGCAGCCAAGGAACTAGCGGGCTACAAGAGACCCAGTACTTC. Protein product: CASSQGTSGLQETQYF.

V and J are TRBV30 and TRBJ1-5, with D perhaps TRBD1 (5 bases). The CDR3 length is 15 residues. V was cut by 1 base and J by 4 bases, with 14 bases left in between. The germline CDR1 and CDR2 sequences are GTSNPN and SVGIG (reference sequence). This chain's CDR3 is CAWSEVGRGNQPQHF. The DNA of the CDR3 is TGTGCCTGGAGTGAGGTTGGGAGGGGTAATCAGCCCCAGCATTTT. Combining the CDR3 with reference TRBV30 and TRBJ1-5 gives the whole variable domain SQTIHQWPATLVQPVGSPLSLECTVEGTSNPNLYWYRQAAGRGLQLLFYSVGIGQISSEVPQNLSASRPQDRQFILSSKKLLLSDSGFYLCAWSEVGRGNQPQHFGDGTRLSIL.

The chain carries TRBV7-9 and TRBJ1-4; 7 bases map to TRBD1. J lost 3 bases, V lost 5 bases, and 6 bases had no gene match. In germline, CDR1 is SEHNR, CDR2 FQNEAQ (reference sequence). The CDR3 contains 15 residues. The CDR3 DNA is TGTGCCAGCAGCAATACAGGGGACCCTAATGAAAAACTGTTTTTT. Amino acids: CASSNTGDPNEKLFF.

The V gene is TRBV7-9, the J gene TRBJ2-1; no firm D call. V was pared by 3 bases and J by 0 bases, with 9 bases between. The CDR3 contains 15 residues. Germline CDR1 reads SEHNR; CDR2 reads FQNEAQ (reference sequence). The CDR3, as DNA: TGTGCCAGCAGCTTCAAATGGGACTCCTACAATGAGCAGTTCTTC. This gives the protein CASSFKWDSYNEQFF.

The chain uses TRBV7-9 and TRBJ2-1; TRBD2 agrees at 10 bases. The germline gives CDR1 SEHNR, CDR2 FQNEAQ (reference sequence). V trimming: 3 bases; J trimming: 1 base; junction bases outside the gene matches: 3. This CDR3 is built from 16 residues. As DNA, the CDR3 is TGTGCCAGCAGCTTCCCACTAGCGGGGTCCTACAATGAGCAGTTCTTC. Encoded protein: CASSFPLAGSYNEQFF.

This clonotype came up many times. V usage is TRBV10-1 and J usage is TRBJ1-1; D ambiguous. V dropped 4 bases and J dropped 3 bases, with 12 bases sitting between them. In germline, CDR1 is WNHNN, CDR2 SYGVQD (reference sequence). CDR3 length equals 14 residues. CDR3 bases: TGCGCCAGCAGTGCGGGCACCCTGGACACTGAAGCTTTCTTT. Encoded protein: CASSAGTLDTEAFF.

This clonotype was seen at least ten times. This sequence joins TRBV27 and TRBJ1-1; TRBD1 might be the D (5 bases). CDR1 and CDR2 from the germline V gene are MNHEY and SMNVEV (reference sequence). V lost 6 bases and J lost 0, with 11 bases in between. The CDR3 runs to 14 residues. The CDR3: CASSRGHLNTEAFF. DNA of the CDR3: TGTGCCAGCAGCCGCGGACATCTGAACACTGAAGCTTTCTTT.

This clonotype was counted between two and nine times. The CDR3 is CASSYGVVGTEAFF. CDR3 DNA: TGTGCCAGCAGCTACGGAGTCGTGGGCACTGAAGCTTTCTTT. This chain connects TRBV7-6 to TRBJ1-1; D remains unclear. Germline-derived CDR1 and CDR2 are SGHVS and FNYEAQ. This CDR3 has 14 residues. V lost 4 bases and J 4 bases, leaving 13 bases between the germline ends. Filled out from reference TRBV7-6 and TRBJ1-1, the complete variable domain reads GAGVSQSPRYKVTKRGQDVALRCDPISGHVSLYWYRQALGQGPEFLTYFNYEAQQDKSGLPNDRFSAERPEGSISTLTIQRTEQRDSAMYRCASSYGVVGTEAFFGQGTRLTVV.

This clonotype has at least ten counts. The gene calls are TRBV11-2 and TRBJ2-1; 9 nucleotides match TRBD2. Germline lookup yields CDR1 SGHAT and CDR2 FQNNGV. After removal of 6 bases from V and 6 bases from J, the junction contained 6 bases not matched to a gene. There are 14 residues in the CDR3. The CDR3 region has the DNA TGTGCCAGCAGTCCGGGACTAGCATTCAATGAGCAGTTCTTC. This codes for CASSPGLAFNEQFF. Combining the CDR3 with reference TRBV11-2 and TRBJ2-1 gives the whole variable domain EAGVAQSPRYKIIEKRQSVAFWCNPISGHATLYWYQQILGQGPKLLIQFQNNGVVDDSQLPKDRFSAERLKGVDSTLKIQPAKLEDSAVYLCASSPGLAFNEQFFGPGTRLTVL.

This clonotype was counted ten times or more. This rearrangement joins TRBV11-3 to TRBJ2-1; 8 positions match TRBD2. Germline assignment: CDR1 SGHNT and CDR2 YENEEA. Trimming took 2 bases from V and 3 from J; bases not matched to a gene: 3. The CDR3 sequence is 15 residues long. CDR3 protein: CASSLIAGSYNEQFF. The DNA of the CDR3 is TGTGCCAGCAGCTTAATAGCGGGGAGCTACAATGAGCAGTTCTTC.

This clonotype was observed many times. The chain recombines TRBV6-1 with TRBJ1-5, with TRBD1 identical over 10 bases. The CDR3 totals 15 residues. Looked up from germline, CDR1 is MNHNS and CDR2 is SASEGT. Trimming at V came to 5 bases and at J to 7 bases, leaving 8 bases not matched to a gene. CDR3 bases: TGTGCCAGCAGTAAGACAGGGGGCTCTAGACAGCCCCAGCATTTT. It yields the protein CASSKTGGSRQPQHF.

The V gene is TRBV7-9, the J gene TRBJ2-5; 8 bases are shared with TRBD1. The CDR3 extends over 14 amino acids. V was pared by 5 bases and J by 5 bases, with 7 bases of the junction left unmatched. Germline assignment: CDR1 SEHNR and CDR2 FQNEAQ (reference sequence). CDR3 residues: CASSPRTGTETQYF. CDR3 sequence (DNA): TGTGCCAGCAGCCCCCGGACAGGGACGGAGACCCAGTACTTC.

This clonotype was picked up a small number of times. The chain couples TRBV2 to TRBJ2-3; possible D gene TRBD2, 6 bases. V was shortened by 3 bases and J by 6 bases, with 16 bases between the two germline ends. Germline CDR1 is SNHLY and CDR2 is FYNNEI. The CDR3 contains 15 residues. The CDR3 here is CASSERGLLGDTQYF. CDR3 nucleotides: TGTGCCAGCAGTGAGCGGGGACTTCTCGGGGATACGCAGTATTTT.

Many counts were recorded for this clonotype. CDR3 bases: TGTGCCAGCAGCCAAGGAGCAGGGCGAACTAACTATGGCTACACCTTC. It codes for CASSQGAGRTNYGYTF. This chain joins TRBV3-1 and TRBJ1-2; weak D call: TRBD1 (5 bases). This CDR3 has 16 amino acids. Germline CDR1 and CDR2: LGHDT and YNNKEL (reference sequence). Trimming took off 1 base at V and 0 bases at J, with 12 bases between the two ends.